Below, 10 T cell receptor beta chains from the same sample are listed, as sequenced in a study of T cells in Graves' hyperthyroidism and ophthalmopathy. The investigators amplified TCR beta CDR3 regions from RNA transcripts. First-round RT-PCR targeting the TCR CDR3 was performed with the HTBI primer set. TCRdb re-analysed the multiplex PCR reads in MiXCR, keeping a single row per CDR3 protein. The sample gives tens of thousands of distinct CDR3 sequences, roughly 50% of which show up once; 5.5% to 8% is in the top ten. Sequencing input: blood. Receptors were obtained from a woman aged 50 to 60 with Graves' hyperthyroidism that later progressed to Graves' ophthalmopathy.

By share, this clonotype counts as medium-sized (0.01 to 0.1%). The gene calls are TRBV2 and TRBJ1-2, with D perhaps TRBD1 (5 bases). The V gene's germline CDR1 is SNHLY and CDR2 FYNNEI. The CDR3 loop spans 13 amino acids. Trimming took off 3 bases at V and 2 bases at J, with 7 bases between the two ends. The CDR3 loop is CASSDGTNYGYTF. The CDR3 nucleotides are TGTGCCAGCAGTGACGGGACGAACTATGGCTACACCTTC.

The V and J genes are TRBV20-1 and TRBJ1-2; no clear D. The length of the CDR3 is 11 residues. Germline CDR1 is DFQATT and CDR2 is SNEGSKA (reference sequence). Trimming removed 1 base from V and 6 bases from J, with 6 bases in between. The CDR3 bases are TGCAGTGCTAGAGTTGGGAATGGCTACACCTTC. It is translated as CSARVGNGYTF.

This clonotype has a single count. The rearrangement links TRBV9 to TRBJ2-5; TRBD1 is a possible D gene (8 bases). CDR1 is SGDLS, CDR2 YYNGEE, per germline. Trimming removed 3 bases from V and 6 bases from J, with 21 bases in between. This CDR3 has 16 residues. In nucleotides, the CDR3 is TGTGCCAGCAGCGCGCAGGGGGCGGGAGAGGTAAAGACCCAGTACTTC. Protein sequence: CASSAQGAGEVKTQYF.

This clonotype was seen many times. CDR3 residues: CASSTGGFYEQYF. The CDR3, as DNA: TGTGCCAGCAGCACAGGGGGGTTTTACGAGCAGTACTTC. This chain links TRBV11-3 with TRBJ2-7; 8 nucleotides line up with TRBD1. Germline CDR1 is SGHNT and CDR2 is YENEEA. With V trimmed by 5 bases and J by 4 bases, 4 bases remained unmatched. This CDR3 is 13 amino acids long.

This clonotype was seen ten or more times. The chain is built from TRBV30 and TRBJ1-2; a weak D match, TRBD1 (6 bases). The CDR3 extends over 14 amino acids. Germline V gives CDR1 GTSNPN, CDR2 SVGIG (reference sequence). Between the trimmed V and J ends, which lost 3 bases and 3 bases, there was a span of 14 bases. As DNA, the CDR3 is TGTGCCTGGAGGTACAAGGGGGTTTACTATGGCTACACCTTC. Protein: CAWRYKGVYYGYTF. Full variable domain (rest looked up from reference TRBV30 and TRBJ1-2): SQTIHQWPATLVQPVGSPLSLECTVEGTSNPNLYWYRQAAGRGLQLLFYSVGIGQISSEVPQNLSASRPQDRQFILSSKKLLLSDSGFYLCAWRYKGVYYGYTFGSGTRLTVV.

The chain uses TRBV24-1 and TRBJ1-5, with D perhaps matching TRBD1 (5 bases). The germline V gene has CDR1 KGHDR and CDR2 SFDVKD. Trimming cost V 1 base and J 3 bases, with 6 bases left between them. The CDR3 spans 14 residues. The CDR3 DNA reads as TGTGCCACCAGTGATTTAGGGGTCAATCAGCCCCAGCATTTT. It is translated as CATSDLGVNQPQHF.

V usage is TRBV30 and J usage is TRBJ1-2, with a weak D call TRBD1 (5 bases). Germline CDR1 GTSNPN, CDR2 SVGIG (reference sequence). The V gene lost 3 bases and the J gene lost 4 bases, with 18 bases spanning the gap. The CDR3 contains 15 residues. In DNA, the CDR3 is TGTGCCTGGAGGTCCGGACACACGATTGGCTATGGCTACACCTTC. It yields the protein CAWRSGHTIGYGYTF. Drawing the rest from reference TRBV30 and TRBJ1-2, the complete variable domain is SQTIHQWPATLVQPVGSPLSLECTVEGTSNPNLYWYRQAAGRGLQLLFYSVGIGQISSEVPQNLSASRPQDRQFILSSKKLLLSDSGFYLCAWRSGHTIGYGYTFGSGTRLTVV.

At least ten counts were recorded for this clonotype. The rearrangement joins TRBV4-3 to TRBJ1-3; 9 nucleotides agree with TRBD1. The CDR3 loop spans 17 amino acids. Germline-derived CDR1 and CDR2 are LGHNA and YSLEER. V lost 0 bases and J lost 3; bases outside the gene matches: 6. CDR3 region: CASSQEPGQGYGNTIYF. In DNA, the CDR3 is TGCGCCAGCAGCCAAGAACCCGGACAGGGGTATGGAAACACCATATATTTT.

This clonotype turned up a few times. This CDR3 is missing its conserved last phenylalanine or tryptophan, likely due to a read error. The chain links TRBV20-1 to TRBJ2-7; 13 bases are a match to TRBD2. The CDR3 runs 16 residues. Germline values: CDR1 DFQATT, CDR2 SNEGSKA (reference sequence). With 1 base clipped from V and 1 base from J, the junction kept 4 bases outside the gene matches. CDR3 coding DNA: TGCAGTGCTAGAGGGGGGACTAGCGGGAATTCCTACGAGCAGTACTAC. This sequence encodes CSARGGTSGNSYEQYY.

This clonotype is medium-sized by share. This chain links TRBV24-1 with TRBJ1-5; no clear D gene. CDR3 size: 12 residues. Germline CDR1 is KGHDR and CDR2 is SFDVKD. V lost 12 bases, J lost 2 bases, and 10 bases lay in between. CDR3 residues: CAHRFGNQPQHF. CDR3 sequence (DNA): TGTGCCCACCGTTTCGGCAATCAGCCCCAGCATTTT.